This TCR beta chain was obtained from a study of cytomegalovirus exposure and HLA in healthy donors. The germline gives CDR1 LNHDA, CDR2 SQIVND (reference sequence). The CDR3 sequence is 14 residues long. The ends lost 6 bases at V and 5 bases at J; junction bases unmatched: 6. Separate from the roughly 670-subject first cohort, the roughly 120-subject validation cohort was the one that the donors belonged to. Measured with immunoSEQ multiplex PCR; TCRdb has only the in-frame clones, and not every one. The sample yields some 80,000 clones, approximately 96% seen once. Notes on this clone: Its antigen is undetermined.

Study-wide results and limits: According to a later analysis, TCR clusters from the first cohort tended to co-occur in the 120 or so validation repertoires. The study recorded 164 TCR beta chains that were cytomegalovirus-associated.

What was sequenced was PBMCs. The rearrangement links TRBV19 to TRBJ2-1, with TRBD1 matching 8 bases. The sequence was obtained from a woman between 18 and 29 years old in good health and CMV-seronegative. The CDR3: CASRRTGSDNEQFF. The CDR3 nucleotides read TGTGCCAGTAGAAGGACAGGGTCAGACAATGAGCAGTTCTTC.